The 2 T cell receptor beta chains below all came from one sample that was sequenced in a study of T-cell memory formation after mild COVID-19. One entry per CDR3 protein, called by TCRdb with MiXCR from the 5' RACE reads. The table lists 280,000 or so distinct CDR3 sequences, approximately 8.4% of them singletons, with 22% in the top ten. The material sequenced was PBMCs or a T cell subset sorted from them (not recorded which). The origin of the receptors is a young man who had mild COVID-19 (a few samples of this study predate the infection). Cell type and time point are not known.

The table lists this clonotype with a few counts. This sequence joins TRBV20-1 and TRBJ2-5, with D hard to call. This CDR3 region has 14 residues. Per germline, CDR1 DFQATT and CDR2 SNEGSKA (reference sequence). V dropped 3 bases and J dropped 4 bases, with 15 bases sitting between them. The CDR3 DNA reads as TGCAGTGCTAGTCCACGTGTAGCCCCAGAGACCCAGTACTTC. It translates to CSASPRVAPETQYF.

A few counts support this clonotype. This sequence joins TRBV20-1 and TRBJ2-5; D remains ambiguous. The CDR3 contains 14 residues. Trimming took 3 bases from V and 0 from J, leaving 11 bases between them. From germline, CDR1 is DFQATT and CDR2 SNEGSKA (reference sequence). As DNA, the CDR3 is TGCAGTGCTAGTTGGGAAAGAAACCAAGAGACCCAGTACTTC. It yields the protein CSASWERNQETQYF.